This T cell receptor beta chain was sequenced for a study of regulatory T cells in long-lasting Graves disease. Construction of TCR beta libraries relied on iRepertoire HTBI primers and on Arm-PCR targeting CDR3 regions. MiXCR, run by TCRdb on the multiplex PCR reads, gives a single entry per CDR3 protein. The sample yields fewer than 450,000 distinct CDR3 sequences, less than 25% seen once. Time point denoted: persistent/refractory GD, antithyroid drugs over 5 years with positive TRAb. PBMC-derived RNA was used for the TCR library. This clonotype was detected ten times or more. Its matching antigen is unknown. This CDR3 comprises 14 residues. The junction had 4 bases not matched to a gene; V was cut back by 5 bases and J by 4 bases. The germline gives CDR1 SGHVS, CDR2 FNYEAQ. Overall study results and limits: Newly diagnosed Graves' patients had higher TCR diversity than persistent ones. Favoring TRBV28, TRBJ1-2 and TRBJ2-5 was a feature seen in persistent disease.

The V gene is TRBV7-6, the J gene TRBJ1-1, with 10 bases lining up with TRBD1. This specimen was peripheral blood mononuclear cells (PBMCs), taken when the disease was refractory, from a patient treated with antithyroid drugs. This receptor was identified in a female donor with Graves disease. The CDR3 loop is CASSARTGGTEAFF. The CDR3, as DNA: TGTGCCAGCAGCGCCAGGACAGGGGGCACTGAAGCTTTCTTT.